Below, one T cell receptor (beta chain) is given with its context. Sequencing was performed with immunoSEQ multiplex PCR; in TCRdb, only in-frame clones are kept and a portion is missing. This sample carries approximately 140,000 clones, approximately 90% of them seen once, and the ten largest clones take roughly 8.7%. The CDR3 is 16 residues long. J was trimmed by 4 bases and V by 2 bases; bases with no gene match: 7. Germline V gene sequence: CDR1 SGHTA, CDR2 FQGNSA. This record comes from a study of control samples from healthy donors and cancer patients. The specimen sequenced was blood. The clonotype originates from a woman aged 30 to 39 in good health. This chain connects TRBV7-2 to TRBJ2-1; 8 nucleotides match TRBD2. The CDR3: CASSLIVSSGYNEQFF. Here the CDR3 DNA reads TGTGCCAGCAGCTTAATAGTGTCTAGCGGGTACAATGAGCAGTTCTTC. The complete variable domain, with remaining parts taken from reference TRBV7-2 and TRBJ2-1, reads GAGVSQSPSNKVTEKGKDVELRCDPISGHTALYWYRQSLGQGLEFLIYFQGNSAPDKSGLPSDRFSAERTGGSVSTLTIQRTQQEDSAVYLCASSLIVSSGYNEQFFGPGTRLTVL.